Sequencing of this T cell receptor (beta chain) was carried out in a study of blood T cell repertoires in COVID-19. Study context: Samples of COVID-19 (acute and convalescent) were obtained from the United States, Italy and Spain.

In the original workflow: It was from reference gene primer amplification that nucleated cell counts were estimated. The repertoire was sequenced with immunoSEQ multiplex PCR; TCRdb's copy has only in-frame clones and lacks some. V, J and clone size derive from that table, while D and trimming were established from the DNA sequence. The table has some 20,000 clones, 75% to 95% seen once; the top ten hold 3.5% to 5%. The CDR3 length is 16 residues. Trimming took 1 base from V and 0 from J, leaving 10 bases between them. Germline CDR1 and CDR2: SGHVS and FNYEAQ. The chain recombines TRBV7-6 with TRBJ2-1, with a tentative D call TRBD2 (5 bases). Specimen: peripheral blood. The sequence was collected from a human donor in a cohort sampled during active COVID-19. CDR3 nucleotide sequence: TGTGCCAGCAGCTTAGGAGTGGGGAGCTCCTACAATGAGCAGTTCTTC. It encodes CASSLGVGSSYNEQFF.